These T cell receptor beta chains were read from a single sample in a study of cytomegalovirus exposure and HLA in healthy donors. The repertoire was sequenced with immunoSEQ multiplex PCR; TCRdb's copy has only in-frame clones and lacks some. The table shows 100,000 to 150,000 clones, with around 77% occurring only once. The sequenced sample was PBMCs. Source of these receptors: a woman aged 35 to 49 in good health and CMV-seropositive. Each CDR3 is given with its conserved first and last residue. D genes are given only for firm matches. Rows may omit the clone size; those that give it use once, few, many or a size class.

V,size,D,J,DNA,CDR3
TRBV6-1,.,TRBD2,TRBJ2-7,TGTGCCAGCAGTGGTTCGGGGGGGAGCTACGAGCAGTACTTC,CASSGSGGSYEQYF
TRBV13,.,TRBD1,TRBJ2-3,TGTGCCAGCAGCTTCAAGGGCGGGACAGGGGGCACAGATACGCAGTATTTT,CASSFKGGTGGTDTQYF
TRBV9,few,TRBD2,TRBJ2-7,TGTGCCAGCAGCGCCGGGAGGCTAGCGGGAGACGAGCAGTACTTC,CASSAGRLAGDEQYF
TRBV28,few,TRBD2,TRBJ2-7,TGTGCCAGCAGTTCCACCGGGAGGTCCCTGGAGCAGTACTTC,CASSSTGRSLEQYF
TRBV29-1,.,TRBD2,TRBJ2-7,TGCAGCGTTGGCGGGGGGTACTACGAGCAGTACTTC,CSVGGGYYEQYF
TRBV29-1,.,TRBD2,TRBJ2-3,TGCAGCGTTGCGGCGGGAGTGATCACAGATACGCAGTATTTT,CSVAAGVITDTQYF
TRBV7-9,.,TRBD2,TRBJ2-3,TGTGCCAGCAGCCCACGGCGGGGGAGCACAGATACGCAGTATTTT,CASSPRRGSTDTQYF
TRBV5-6,.,.,TRBJ2-5,TGTGCCAGCAGTACCGTCGAAGCCCAAGAGACCCAGTACTTC,CASSTVEAQETQYF
TRBV9,.,TRBD2,TRBJ2-7,TGTGCCAGCAGCACTGGAGGACTAGCGGGAGACGAGCAGTACTTC,CASSTGGLAGDEQYF
TRBV6-6,.,.,TRBJ2-7,TGTGCCAGCAGCGCCGGGATCAACTACGAGCAGTACTTC,CASSAGINYEQYF
TRBV11-3,.,.,TRBJ2-1,TGTGCCAGCAGCTTGGCTAGCGTACCTAATGAGCAGTTCTTC,CASSLASVPNEQFF
TRBV5-6,.,.,TRBJ2-5,TGTGCCAGCAGCTTGGAACAGGGCGGTGGAGAGACCCAGTACTTC,CASSLEQGGGETQYF
TRBV5-1,.,TRBD2,TRBJ2-3,TGCGCCAGCAGCTGGCCTAGCGGGAGTGCAGATACGCAGTATTTT,CASSWPSGSADTQYF
TRBV7-9,.,TRBD2,TRBJ2-5,TGTGCCAGCAGCAAGGGACTAGCGGGGCGTAAACAAGAGACCCAGTACTTC,CASSKGLAGRKQETQYF
TRBV10-3,.,.,TRBJ1-4,TGTGCCATCAGTGAGTCGCCAGGTCGGGAAAAACTGTTTTTT,CAISESPGREKLFF
TRBV2,.,.,TRBJ2-1,TGTGCCAGCAGTCGCGAGGTTTTGGGGAGAAATGAGCAGTTCTTC,CASSREVLGRNEQFF
TRBV5-1,once,.,TRBJ1-6,TGCGCCAGCAGCTTGGCCGGCAGGGCGTCGTCACCCCTCCACTTT,CASSLAGRASSPLHF
TRBV7-8,.,TRBD1,TRBJ2-2,TGTGCCAGCAGCCACCGGGACAGGGTGACCGGGGAGCTGTTTTTT,CASSHRDRVTGELFF
TRBV10-3,once,.,TRBJ2-3,TGTGCCATCAGTGATAAAGATACGCAGTATTTT,CAISDKDTQYF
TRBV7-9,few,TRBD1,TRBJ1-3,TGTGCCAGCAGCCCGGGACAGGGAAACACCATATATTTT,CASSPGQGNTIYF
TRBV5-4,.,TRBD1,TRBJ2-1,TGTGCCAGCAGCTACCCAGGGGGTGAGCAGTTCTTC,CASSYPGGEQFF
TRBV2,few,.,TRBJ2-7,TGTGCCAGCAGTGACGGAGCAGGGGAGTCGGACGAGCAGTACTTC,CASSDGAGESDEQYF
TRBV5-4,.,.,TRBJ2-5,TGTGCCAGCAGCTTGGAGCCTCAAGAGACCCAGTACTTC,CASSLEPQETQYF
TRBV5-1,.,TRBD1,TRBJ2-5,TGCGCCAGCAGCTTGGGGGACAGGGTGAAAGAGACCCAGTACTTC,CASSLGDRVKETQYF
TRBV11-3,.,.,TRBJ2-7,TGTGCCAGCAGCTTAGAACAGGGACAATGCGAGCAGTACTTC,CASSLEQGQCEQYF
TRBV7-9,.,.,TRBJ1-1,TGTGCCTCTGACTTATTGATGAACACTGAAGCTTTCTTT,CASDLLMNTEAFF
TRBV18,.,.,TRBJ2-5,TGTGCCAGCTCACTTAACAGGGTCGGGGAGACCCAGTACTTC,CASSLNRVGETQYF
TRBV28,.,.,TRBJ1-5,TGTGCCAGTGGGGGGGGTGGCCAGCCCCAGCATTTT,CASGGGGQPQHF
TRBV25-1,.,.,TRBJ1-1,TGTGCCAGCAGTGAAATCGCGGGGATTAACACTGAAGCTTTCTTT,CASSEIAGINTEAFF
TRBV28,.,.,TRBJ1-1,TGTGCCAGCAGTTTAGGTCGGGGGATCTACACTGAAGCTTTCTTT,CASSLGRGIYTEAFF
TRBV28,.,.,TRBJ2-7,TGTGCCAGCAGCCAGACTCCCTCCTACGAGCAGTACTTC,CASSQTPSYEQYF
TRBV7-9,.,TRBD2,TRBJ2-1,TGTGCCAGCAGCTGGGGGGGGTACAATGAGCAGTTCTTC,CASSWGGYNEQFF
TRBV6-1,.,.,TRBJ2-3,TGTGCCAGCAGTGAAGCCTCGGTTGCGGAAATACACACAGATACGCAGTATTTT,CASSEASVAEIHTDTQYF
TRBV27,.,.,TRBJ1-6,TGTGCCAGCAGTTTGGGGGGTGGTTCACCCCTCCACTTT,CASSLGGGSPLHF
TRBV5-1,few,TRBD1,TRBJ1-3,TGCGCCAGCAGTTTACAGGGGGCTGGCGGAAACACCATATATTTT,CASSLQGAGGNTIYF
TRBV7-3,.,TRBD1,TRBJ1-5,TGTGCCAGCAGCCCAAACAGGGGGCACCAGCCCCAGCATTTT,CASSPNRGHQPQHF
TRBV18,.,.,TRBJ1-1,TGTGCCAGCTCACCAGGAGGGGCCGGTACTGAAGCTTTCTTT,CASSPGGAGTEAFF
TRBV6-6,once,TRBD2,TRBJ2-7,TGTGCCAGCAGTTACTCGACTAGCGGCGGCGGGCAGTACTTC,CASSYSTSGGGQYF
TRBV28,.,TRBD2,TRBJ2-7,TGTGCCCTAAAGCGTAGCGGGAATTACGAGCAGTACTTC,CALKRSGNYEQYF
TRBV6-6,few,TRBD1,TRBJ1-2,TGTGCCAGCAGTACCGGGACAGCGGAAGGCTACACCTTC,CASSTGTAEGYTF
TRBV27,few,.,TRBJ2-1,TGTGCCAGCACTCCAACCACAGGGATATTGAAAAATGAGCAGTTCTTC,CASTPTTGILKNEQFF
TRBV11-2,few,TRBD1,TRBJ1-4,TGTGCCAGCAGCTTAACAGGGGACACTAATGAAAAACTGTTTTTT,CASSLTGDTNEKLFF
TRBV11-2,.,.,TRBJ2-7,TGTGCCAGCAGCTACAACCCAGGGGTAAGAAGGACCTACGAGCAGTACTTC,CASSYNPGVRRTYEQYF
TRBV11-2,.,.,TRBJ2-6,TGTGCCAGCAGCCGGAGTGGTCGCGCGCACTCTGGGGCCAACGTCCTGACTTTC,CASSRSGRAHSGANVLTF
TRBV27,.,TRBD1,TRBJ2-1,TGTGCCAGCACCCAGGACAGGGGGCTAGTCGATGAGCAGTTCTTC,CASTQDRGLVDEQFF
TRBV27,few,TRBD1,TRBJ1-5,TGTGCCAGCAGTCCAAAAGACAGGGTACGCAATCAGCCCCAGCATTTT,CASSPKDRVRNQPQHF
TRBV7-3,.,.,TRBJ2-2,TGTGCCAGCAGCATGGAGGCCGGGGAGCTGTTTTTT,CASSMEAGELFF
TRBV21-1,.,.,TRBJ1-1,TGTGCCAGCAGCGGACAGGGGGCGGCGGCGACTGAAGCTTTCTTT,CASSGQGAAATEAFF
TRBV5-1,.,.,TRBJ1-2,TGCGCCAGCAGCTTTTCGACTACAAACTATGGCTACACCTTC,CASSFSTTNYGYTF
TRBV5-1,.,.,TRBJ2-6,TGCGCCAGCAGCTTTGCAGGCAGCTCTGGGGCCAACGTCCTGACTTTC,CASSFAGSSGANVLTF